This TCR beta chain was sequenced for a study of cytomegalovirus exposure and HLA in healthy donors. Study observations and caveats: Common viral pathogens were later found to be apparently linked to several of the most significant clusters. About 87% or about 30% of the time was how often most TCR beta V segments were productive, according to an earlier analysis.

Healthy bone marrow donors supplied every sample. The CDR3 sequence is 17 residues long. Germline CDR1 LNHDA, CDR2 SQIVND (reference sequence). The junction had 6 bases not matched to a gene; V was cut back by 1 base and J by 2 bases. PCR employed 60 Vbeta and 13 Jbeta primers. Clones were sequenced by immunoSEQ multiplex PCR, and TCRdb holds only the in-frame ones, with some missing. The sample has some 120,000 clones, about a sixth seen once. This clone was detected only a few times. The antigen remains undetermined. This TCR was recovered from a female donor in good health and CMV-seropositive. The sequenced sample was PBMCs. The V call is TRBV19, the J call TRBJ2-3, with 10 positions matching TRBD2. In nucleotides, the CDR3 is TGTGCCAGTAGTATAGTTGGGCTAGCGGGAGACACAGATACGCAGTATTTT. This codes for CASSIVGLAGDTDTQYF.